This note documents a single T cell receptor (beta chain) sequence. Time point: blood 4 weeks post-SBRT, at nephrectomy. Treatment specified: 15 Gy SBRT to primary tumor, nephrectomy 4 weeks later. Only in-frame clones appear in the TCRdb table, and some are missing; sequencing was by immunoSEQ multiplex PCR. The data contain 140,000 or so clones, 65% to 90% of them singletons. These data originate in a study of radiation and T cells in renal cell carcinoma. The specimen was blood, collected from a patient whose treatment included radiotherapy and nephrectomy. This sequence was found in a woman between 50 and 59 years old with renal cell carcinoma.

The CDR3 DNA is TGTGCCAGCAGCCCCACGGGGGGGTACACTGAAGCTTTCTTT. It encodes CASSPTGGYTEAFF. This chain connects TRBV28 to TRBJ1-1; weak D call: TRBD1 (5 bases). CDR1 is MDHEN and CDR2 is SYDVKM in the germline V gene. The CDR3 is 14 amino acids. V was clipped by 6 bases and J by 3 bases, with 14 bases between them.